Presented here are 7 T cell receptor beta chains from one specimen sequenced in a study of blood T cell repertoires in COVID-19. TCRdb keeps only in-frame clones here, not all; method: immunoSEQ multiplex PCR. The sample consists of about 190,000 clones, around 84% of them appearing once. Sequenced material: PBMCs or T cells enriched from blood (not recorded which). The receptors shown here come from a woman in her twenties or thirties who had recovered from COVID-19.

V usage is TRBV19 and J usage is TRBJ1-1, with 8 bases fitting TRBD1. Germline lookup yields CDR1 LNHDA and CDR2 SQIVND (reference sequence). The CDR3 runs to 16 residues. J was trimmed by 0 bases and V by 2 bases; bases with no gene match: 5. The CDR3 DNA reads as TGTGCCAGTAGTATAACAGGGGGAAGACTGAACACTGAAGCTTTCTTT. The encoded protein is CASSITGGRLNTEAFF.

This chain connects TRBV18 to TRBJ2-5; TRBD2 agrees at 11 bases. Losses at the gene ends were 2 bases for V and 1 base for J; bases not matched to a gene: 9. The CDR3 has 18 amino acids. Germline V lookup: CDR1 KGHSH, CDR2 LQKENI. The CDR3 is CASSPISRLAGTQETQYF. The DNA for the CDR3 is TGTGCCAGCTCACCAATCTCGCGACTAGCGGGAACCCAAGAGACCCAGTACTTC.

The rearrangement links TRBV28 to TRBJ1-1; 7 bases map to TRBD1. In germline, CDR1 is MDHEN, CDR2 SYDVKM. Trimming took 0 bases from V and 10 from J; bases not matched to a gene: 11. The CDR3 has 15 amino acids. The CDR3 spells CASSLWGRGLSLAFF. The CDR3 DNA is TGTGCCAGCAGTTTATGGGGAAGGGGGCTATCGTTAGCTTTCTTT.

The V gene is TRBV1, the J gene TRBJ2-2; no check of the table's D call, TRBD1, against the DNA was made. TRBV1 is tagged as a pseudogene. The CDR3 contains 19 residues. The CDR3 DNA sequence: TGCACCAGCAGCCAAGGCCACACCCGACAGGGTTTGGGCACCGGGGAGCTGTTTTTT. Its protein is CTSSQGHTRQGLGTGELFF.

This clone was seen a single time. At one end the junction does not follow the germline gene, possibly because of a read error. The V call is TRBV2, the J call TRBJ2-7; 9 nucleotides align to TRBD1. The germline V gene encodes CDR1 SNHLY and CDR2 FYNNEI. This CDR3 contains 14 residues. The CDR3 here is CDSSPGQGAGEQYF. The DNA for the CDR3 is TGTGACAGCAGTCCGGGACAGGGAGCCGGCGAGCAGTACTTC.

This clone was counted once. The CDR3 DNA reads as TGTGCCAGCAGCCGCCTGGGGCAGAGCACTGAAGCTTTCTTT. It yields the protein CASSRLGQSTEAFF. The V call is TRBV3-1 (or the pseudogene TRBV3-2), the J call TRBJ1-1, with D possibly being TRBD1 (5 bases). From germline, CDR1 is LGHDT and CDR2 YNNKEL (reference sequence). The CDR3 is 14 residues long. V shed 4 bases and J shed 4 bases, with 13 bases lying between them.

The V gene is TRBV5-4, the J gene TRBJ1-4; maybe TRBD1 (5 bases). In germline, CDR1 is SGHNT, CDR2 YYREEE (reference sequence). Between the trimmed V and J ends, which lost 0 bases and 6 bases, there was a span of 6 bases. This CDR3 is built from 13 residues. CDR3 in amino acids: CASSLETDEKLFF. CDR3 in DNA: TGTGCCAGCAGCTTGGAGACAGATGAAAAACTGTTTTTT. Variable domain in full (rest from reference TRBV5-4 and TRBJ1-4): ETGVTQSPTHLIKTRGQQVTLRCSSQSGHNTVSWYQQALGQGPQFIFQYYREEENGRGNFPPRFSGLQFPNYSSELNVNALELDDSALYLCASSLETDEKLFFGSGTQLSVL.